The clone carrying this TCR beta chain was seen more than once but under ten times. Compared with germline, one end of the junction differs, possibly owing to a read error. Amplification yielded TCR beta CDR3 regions, with RNA transcripts as the source. A set of HTBI primers served as the primers for a first-round RT-PCR of the TCR CDR3. TCRdb processed the multiplex PCR reads anew with MiXCR; each CDR3 protein has one entry. The sample includes hundreds of thousands of distinct CDR3 sequences, approximately 44% of them seen just once. The sample originates from a study of T cells in Graves' hyperthyroidism and ophthalmopathy. The CDR3 runs 12 residues. Germline V gives CDR1 MNHNS, CDR2 SASEGT.

The chain is built from TRBV6-1 and TRBJ1-6; D unresolved. This sequence originates from a woman under 30 with Graves' hyperthyroidism. Sequencing was done on a sample of peripheral blood or thyroid tissue (not recorded which). CDR3 amino acids: CAISEAGRGLHF. In nucleotides, the CDR3 is TGTGCCATCAGTGAAGCAGGCCGTGGTCTCCACTTT.